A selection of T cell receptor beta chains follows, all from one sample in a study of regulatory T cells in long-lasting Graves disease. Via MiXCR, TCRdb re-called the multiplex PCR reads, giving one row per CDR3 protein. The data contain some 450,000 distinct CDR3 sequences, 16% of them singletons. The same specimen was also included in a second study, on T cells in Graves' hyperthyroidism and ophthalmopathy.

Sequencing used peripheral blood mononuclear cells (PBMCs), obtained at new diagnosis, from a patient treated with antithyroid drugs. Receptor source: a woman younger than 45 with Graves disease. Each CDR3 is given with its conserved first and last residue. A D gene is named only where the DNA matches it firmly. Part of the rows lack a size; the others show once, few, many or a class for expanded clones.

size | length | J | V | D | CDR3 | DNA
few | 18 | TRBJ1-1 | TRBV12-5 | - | CASGLVAGSRALNTEAFF | TGTGCTAGTGGTTTGGTAGCAGGGTCCCGAGCATTGAACACTGAAGCTTTCTTT
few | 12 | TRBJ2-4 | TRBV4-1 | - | CASSQDGSLQYF | TGCGCCAGCAGCCAAGATGGGTCTCTTCAGTACTTC
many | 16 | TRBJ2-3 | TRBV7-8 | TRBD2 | CASGDAGGEGSNTQYF | TGTGCCAGCGGAGACGCGGGGGGCGAGGGTTCTAATACGCAGTATTTT
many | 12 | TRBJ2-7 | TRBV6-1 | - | CATGLRSLEQYF | TGTGCCACCGGACTACGATCGCTTGAGCAGTACTTC
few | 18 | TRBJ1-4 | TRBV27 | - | CASSLSQSWAFGNEKLFF | TGTGCCAGCAGTTTATCTCAATCTTGGGCTTTCGGGAATGAAAAACTGTTTTTT
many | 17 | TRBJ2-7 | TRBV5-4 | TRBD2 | CASSDGTSAGSTYEQYF | TGTGCCAGCAGCGATGGGACTAGCGCGGGAAGCACCTACGAGCAGTACTTC
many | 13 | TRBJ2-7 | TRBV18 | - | CASSPQQTYEQYF | TGTGCCAGCTCACCCCAACAAACCTACGAGCAGTACTTC
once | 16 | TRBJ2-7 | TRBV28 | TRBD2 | CASSLMASGSSVEQYF | TGTGCCAGCAGTTTAATGGCTAGCGGGAGTTCGGTCGAGCAGTACTTC
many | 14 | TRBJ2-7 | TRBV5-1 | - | CASSFQPTGGEQYF | TGTGCCAGCAGCTTCCAACCCACAGGCGGCGAGCAGTACTTC
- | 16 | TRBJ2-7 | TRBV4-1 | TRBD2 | CASSQERTSETYEQYF | TGCGCCAGCAGCCAAGAACGGACTAGCGAAACCTACGAGCAGTACTTC
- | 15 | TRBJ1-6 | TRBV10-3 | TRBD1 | CAISEGRQGRAPLHF | TGTGCCATCAGTGAGGGGCGACAGGGGCGAGCACCCCTCCACTTT
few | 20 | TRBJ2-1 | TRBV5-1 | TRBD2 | CASSLAQGLAGAIGTDEQFF | TGCGCCAGCAGCTTGGCCCAAGGGCTAGCGGGAGCCATTGGTACCGATGAGCAGTTCTTC
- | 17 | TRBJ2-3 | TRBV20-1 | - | CSAREPGRRWGTDTQYF | TGCAGTGCTAGAGAACCGGGACGCCGGTGGGGCACAGATACGCAGTATTTT